Included here is one T cell receptor (beta chain) sequence, with context. At one of its ends the junction is not consistent with the germline gene, which may arise from a read error. Amplified TCR beta CDR3 regions derived from RNA transcripts. HTBI primers drove first-round RT-PCR of the TCR CDR3. TCRdb called the multiplex PCR reads again in MiXCR, with one record for every CDR3 protein. In the table there are around 450,000 distinct CDR3 sequences, around a sixth of which are singletons. These data originate in a study of T cells in Graves' hyperthyroidism and ophthalmopathy. If no ophthalmopathy progression occurred within 18 months, Graves' hyperthyroidism was stable. This CDR3 has 15 amino acids. Looked up from germline, CDR1 is SGHRS and CDR2 is YFSETQ.

The clonotype comes from a woman between 18 and 29 years old with Graves' hyperthyroidism. J is TRBJ1-5 and V is TRBV5-1; D may be TRBD1 (5 bases). Sequences were obtained from blood. CDR3 DNA sequence: TGCGCCAGTAGCCGACTCGGGGGAGGCAATCAGTCCCAGCATTTT. Amino acids: CASSRLGGGNQSQHF.